Listed here is a single T cell receptor beta chain. These data come from a study of cytomegalovirus exposure and HLA in healthy donors. The repertoire was sequenced with immunoSEQ multiplex PCR; TCRdb's copy has only in-frame clones and lacks some. The data hold roughly 150,000 clones, with roughly 90% observed a single time. Sequenced material: PBMCs. The receptor's source is a man aged 18-30 years in good health and CMV-seropositive.

The CDR3 DNA reads as TGTGCCAGTAGTTCTCATCCCCGCGAACTAGCGGAGGGTATCGGGGAGCTGTTTTTT. It yields the protein CASSSHPRELAEGIGELFF. The chain joins TRBV19 to TRBJ2-2, with 8 positions matching TRBD2. Per germline, CDR1 LNHDA and CDR2 SQIVND (reference sequence). Unmatched junction bases numbered 21, after V lost 5 bases and J lost 7 bases. The length of the CDR3 is 19 residues. The variable domain in full, with the rest retrieved from reference TRBV19 and TRBJ2-2, is DGGITQSPKYLFRKEGQNVTLSCEQNLNHDAMYWYRQDPGQGLRLIYYSQIVNDFQKGDIAEGYSVSREKKESFPLTVTSAQKNPTAFYLCASSSHPRELAEGIGELFFGEGSRLTVL.